Given below is one T cell receptor beta chain in context. The sample belongs to a study of blood T cell repertoires in COVID-19. Background on the study: Samples representing acute and convalescent COVID-19 were sourced from the United States, Italy and Spain. Sample material is recorded as cDNA or gDNA derived from T cells, B-cell-depleted T cells, or PBMCs.

The J segment lost 0 bases and the V segment lost 1 base, leaving 3 bases of the junction unmatched. The CDR3 extends over 15 amino acids. Germline lookup yields CDR1 SGHVS and CDR2 FNYEAQ. The assay was immunoSEQ multiplex PCR, and TCRdb's table has in-frame clones only and misses some. This sample has about 170,000 clones, with roughly 91% found just once. This TCR was sampled from a man aged 45-60 years who had recovered from COVID-19. This chain links TRBV7-6 with TRBJ2-7, with TRBD1 matching over 7 bases. Sequencing was carried out using peripheral blood. The CDR3 DNA reads TGTGCCAGCAGCTTAGGCAGGGGGAGCTCCTACGAGCAGTACTTC. Protein product: CASSLGRGSSYEQYF.